This T cell receptor beta chain emerged from a study of T cell clusters in autoimmune cytopenias. General study findings and limits: The T cell clusters were defined only in silico, without experimental functional validation.

CDR3 length: 16 amino acids. Germline assignment: CDR1 MNHEY and CDR2 SVGEGT. A word on this clonotype: Its antigen is not identified.

Multiplex touch-down PCR amplified TRB using TRB-A and TRB-B pools in one tube. With the multiplex PCR reads reprocessed, TCRdb shows one record per CDR3 protein and no DNA. The record lists some 5,700 distinct CDR3 sequences, of which the ten most abundant hold about 40%. About 39,000 genome equivalents of blood DNA were amplified for TRB. This same sample was also part of a study on T cell repertoires in aging, cancer and after chemotherapy.

The chain combines TRBV6-2 or TRBV6-3 with TRBJ2-1; there is no DNA to check the TCRdb D call of TRBD2. The receptor's source is a human donor in good health. Sequencing was done on a sample of peripheral blood. This CDR3 reads CASSYSSSGGSNEQFF.